Listed here are 7 T cell receptor beta chains from one sample, sequenced in a study of CD8+CD57+ T cells in acquired aplastic anemia. The TCR beta profiling, which covered VDJ combination and CDR3 sequence, was carried out using genomic DNA as the template. TCRdb re-called the reads with MiXCR, one entry per CDR3 protein. The sample records some 200,000 distinct CDR3 sequences, 30% to 35% being singletons. Sequencing used sorted CD4+, CD8+, or CD8+CD57+ T cells (not recorded which) from PBMCs. Receptors originate from a human donor in good health, serving as a control.

The genes are TRBV2 and TRBJ1-2; D unresolved. The germline V gene encodes CDR1 SNHLY and CDR2 FYNNEI. CDR3 length equals 14 residues. V was trimmed by 6 bases and J by 2 bases, leaving 13 bases between them. The CDR3 nucleotides read TGTGCCAGCAGCTCTGCGGAACCGAACTATGGCTACACCTTC. Translated, it gives CASSSAEPNYGYTF.

Turning to this clonotype: Since a much larger clone is just one base distant, this may be a read error. The genes are TRBV2 and TRBJ2-3, with D possibly being TRBD2 (5 bases). V lost 4 bases, J lost 13 bases, and 15 bases lay in between. The CDR3 sequence is 12 residues long. Germline V gene data show CDR1 as SNHLY and CDR2 as FYNNEI. The CDR3 nucleotides read TGTGCCAGCAGTGGAGAAGAGGTGGAGGAGTATTTT. Amino acids: CASSGEEVEEYF.

About this clonotype: This may come from a read error, since a much larger clone is one base off. The chain has TRBV5-1 and TRBJ1-2, with 12 bases aligning to TRBD1. Germline V lookup: CDR1 SGHRS, CDR2 YFSETQ. CDR3 length: 14 amino acids. The CDR3 nucleotides read TGCGCCAGCAGGGCCGGGACAGGGGGCTATGGCCACACCTTC. Its translation is CASRAGTGGYGHTF.

This clonotype was detected ten times or more. The chain has TRBV7-2 and TRBJ2-7; 11 positions agree with TRBD2. The V and J ends lost 2 bases and 3 bases, in that order; junction bases with no gene match: 0. The CDR3 runs to 14 residues. Germline CDR1 reads SGHTA; CDR2 reads FQGNSA. CDR3 sequence (DNA): TGTGCCAGCAGCTTACTAGCGGGAGGCTACGAGCAGTACTTC. It yields the protein CASSLLAGGYEQYF.

The chain is built from TRBV25-1 and TRBJ2-1; TRBD1 is a possible D gene (6 bases). Germline V gene sequence: CDR1 MGHDK, CDR2 SYGVNS. The CDR3 is 13 residues long. The CDR3 DNA reads as TGTGCTAGAGTGGACCTCAGGGGCAATGAGCAGTTCTTC. As protein: CARVDLRGNEQFF.

The sample holds many counts of this clonotype. The chain joins TRBV9 to TRBJ2-1; TRBD2 aligns across 8 bases. Trimming cost V 3 bases and J 3 bases; bases outside gene matches: 5. The CDR3 runs to 15 residues. Germline-derived CDR1 and CDR2 are SGDLS and YYNGEE. The CDR3 protein is CASSGREGGYNEQFF. DNA of the CDR3: TGTGCCAGCAGCGGACGGGAGGGAGGCTACAATGAGCAGTTCTTC.

This clonotype has at least ten counts. V is TRBV2 and J is TRBJ1-2; no firm D call. Looked up from germline, CDR1 is SNHLY and CDR2 is FYNNEI. Trimming removed 4 bases at V and 1 base at J, with 7 bases between. The CDR3 length is 13 residues. CDR3 bases: TGTGCCAGCAGTGGGCGCTTTAACTATGGCTACACCTTC. Encoded protein: CASSGRFNYGYTF.